This T cell receptor (beta chain) was captured in a study of blood T cell repertoires in COVID-19. For the study at large: Italy, Spain and the United States were the sources of the convalescent and acute COVID-19 samples. Sources were T cells, B-cell-depleted T cells, or PBMCs; the material itself was cDNA or gDNA.

This clone was detected ten times or more. Original handling: By means of reference gene primer amplification, nucleated cell counts were estimated. Here immunoSEQ multiplex PCR was the method, and the copy in TCRdb shows in-frame clones only, minus some. V, J and clone size reflect that table, while D and trimming were determined from the DNA. The sample yields 30,000 or so clones, 68% seen once. There are 17 residues in the CDR3. The ends were cut back, 6 bases at V and 4 bases at J, with 23 bases in the middle. Per the germline V gene, CDR1 is MDHEN and CDR2 is SYDVKM. This sequence joins TRBV28 and TRBJ2-3; D may be TRBD1 (7 bases). The sequence was collected from a human donor in a cohort sampled during active COVID-19. Sequences were obtained from peripheral blood. The CDR3: CASSRPVTRTGPDTQYF. The CDR3 coding sequence is TGTGCCAGCAGCCGCCCGGTGACTAGGACAGGACCAGATACGCAGTATTTT.